This T cell receptor (beta chain) was profiled in a study of OX40 agonist ivuxolimab in advanced cancers. Study summary: Past anti-PD-1, anti-PD-L1 or anti-CTLA-4 therapy was accepted, and 30% to 50% had received some.

Prior autoimmune disease or systemic immunosuppression barred patients. Blood was sampled at baseline, cycle 4 day 1, and cycle 7 day 1. The table came from immunoSEQ multiplex PCR; TCRdb's copy has only in-frame clones and leaves some out. Of more than 95,000 clones in the sample, around 90% are singletons; the top ten hold 0.79%. Overall study findings and caveats: Some nonresponders likewise displayed low normalized T-cell clonal expansion.

On this clone itself: Antigen specificity is unknown. Sequence at one end of the junction differs from germline and may be a read error.

CDR1 is SGHDN and CDR2 is FVKESK in the germline V gene. The CDR3 has 18 amino acids. The rearrangement links TRBV14 to TRBJ2-6; D possibly matches TRBD1 or TRBD2 (5 bases each). Source: CD4+ or CD8+ T cells sorted from blood, taken in a trial of the OX40 agonist ivuxolimab. The source of this sequence is an adult with an advanced solid tumor such as melanoma, head and neck, liver or kidney cancer. The CDR3 sequence: CASSLTYGLSSGANALTF. The CDR3 DNA reads TGTGCCAGCAGCCTAACTTATGGACTGAGCTCTGGGGCCAACGCCCTGACTTTC.